Each of the 26 T cell receptor beta chains below was sequenced from the same sample in a study of cytomegalovirus exposure and HLA in healthy donors (dated 2017 in TCRdb). Libraries were prepared through the immunoSEQ multiplex PCR assay. A mixture of 60 forward primers for TCR Vbeta segments and 13 reverse primers for TCR Jbeta segments was used in the multiplex PCR. TCRdb limited this immuneACCESS table to in-frame rearrangements with V and J called. A share of clones is missing; checked studies link under half to unresolved V genes, and the rest is unexplained. Present in this sample are hundreds of thousands of clones, around 80% of which were seen just once. The ten largest make up less than 3% of the sample. The material sequenced was PBMCs. The receptor source for this set is a woman aged 55-70 years in good health and CMV-seropositive.

In this sample, this clone turned up once. The rearrangement joins TRBV14 to TRBJ2-3; the D gene is possibly TRBD2 (5 bases). The germline CDR1 and CDR2 sequences are SGHDN and FVKESK. This CDR3 has 16 amino acids. Trimming removed 2 bases at V and 0 bases at J, with 12 bases between. CDR3 amino acids: CASSQKKRLSTDTQYF. The DNA for the CDR3 is TGTGCCAGCAGCCAAAAGAAGCGGCTTAGCACAGATACGCAGTATTTT.

The chain is built from TRBV6-4 and TRBJ1-5; 11 bases match TRBD1. With V trimmed by 3 bases and J by 12 bases, 7 bases remained unmatched. Germline lookup yields CDR1 MRHNA and CDR2 SNTAGT. There are 14 residues in the CDR3. In DNA, the CDR3 is TGTGCCAGCAGTGAGGACAGGGGGCAGGGGCGCCAGCATTTT. Protein sequence: CASSEDRGQGRQHF.

For this clone: At the DNA level, this CDR3 is encoded by other sequences in the same sample as well. The chain uses TRBV5-1 and TRBJ2-1; 8 bases are shared with TRBD1. J lost 9 bases, V lost 0 bases, and 5 bases had no gene match. The CDR3 contains 14 residues. Germline V gene lookup returns CDR1 SGHRS and CDR2 YFSETQ. The chain's CDR3 is CASSLGQGAGEQFF. The CDR3 bases are TGCGCCAGCAGCTTGGGTCAGGGGGCAGGTGAGCAGTTCTTC. Supplemented by reference TRBV5-1 and TRBJ2-1, the full variable domain reads KAGVTQTPRYLIKTRGQQVTLSCSPISGHRSVSWYQQTPGQGLQFLFEYFSETQRNKGNFPGRFSGRQFSNSRSEMNVSTLELGDSALYLCASSLGQGAGEQFFGPGTRLTVL.

The chain recombines TRBV4-1 with TRBJ2-5; 7 bases fit TRBD2. The CDR3 has 15 residues. The junction had 10 bases not matched to a gene; V was cut back by 4 bases and J by 5 bases. Germline V CDR1 and CDR2: MGHRA, YSYEKL. Here the CDR3 reads CASSPTTGGRETQYF. As DNA, the CDR3 is TGCGCCAGCAGCCCGACGACGGGGGGACGGGAGACCCAGTACTTC.

The genes are TRBV6-6 and TRBJ2-5; perhaps TRBD1 as D (6 bases). CDR3 length: 13 residues. With 5 bases removed from V and 5 bases from J, the gap between germline ends came to 12 bases. CDR1 is MNHNY, CDR2 SVGAGI, per germline (reference sequence). CDR3 DNA sequence: TGTGCCAGCAGTCCAGGGGCGGCGGAGACCCAGTACTTC. Protein sequence: CASSPGAAETQYF.

CDR3 DNA: TGTGCCAGCAGCTTGGGTATGAACACTGAAGCTTTCTTT. Its protein product is CASSLGMNTEAFF. V and J are TRBV5-4 and TRBJ1-1; no reliable D call. The ends were cut back, 0 bases at V and 0 bases at J, with 3 bases in the middle. The V gene's germline CDR1 is SGHNT and CDR2 YYREEE (reference sequence). The CDR3 spans 13 residues.

The chain joins TRBV11-1 to TRBJ2-2; perhaps TRBD1 as D (5 bases). Germline V gene sequence: CDR1 SGHAT, CDR2 FQDESV (reference sequence). V lost 5 bases and J 6 bases, leaving 7 bases between the germline ends. The CDR3 is 12 residues long. The CDR3 reads CASSLGPGELFF. The CDR3 DNA sequence: TGTGCCAGCAGCCTGGGGCCCGGGGAGCTGTTTTTT. Full variable domain (outside the CDR3, taken from reference TRBV11-1 and TRBJ2-2): EAEVAQSPRYKITEKSQAVAFWCDPISGHATLYWYRQILGQGPELLVQFQDESVVDDSQLPKDRFSAERLKGVDSTLKIQPAELGDSAMYLCASSLGPGELFFGEGSRLTVL.

Written as DNA, the CDR3 is TGTGCCATCAGTGCGGGACAGGGAATCTACGAGCAGTACTTC. Encoded protein: CAISAGQGIYEQYF. J is TRBJ2-7 and V is TRBV10-3; 9 bases are a match to TRBD1. Germline CDR1 reads ENHRY; CDR2 reads SYGVKD. CDR3 length equals 14 residues. Unmatched junction bases numbered 4, after V lost 4 bases and J lost 3 bases.

The CDR3 loop reads CASSVGQGESEQYF. The CDR3 nucleotides read TGTGCCAGCAGCGTAGGACAGGGTGAGAGCGAGCAGTACTTC. V usage is TRBV9 and J usage is TRBJ2-7; TRBD1 matches at 7 bases. Germline trimming cut 0 bases from V and 6 bases from J; bases unmatched to any gene: 6. CDR1 and CDR2 from the germline V gene are SGDLS and YYNGEE. The CDR3 runs 14 residues.

The chain employs TRBV10-3 and TRBJ1-3; TRBD1 matches at 11 bases. J gave up 0 bases and V 0 bases, and 4 bases lay outside the gene matches. Germline values: CDR1 ENHRY, CDR2 SYGVKD. The CDR3 covers 18 residues. DNA of the CDR3: TGTGCCATCAGTGAGTCCGGACAGGGGGCCCTCTCTGGAAACACCATATATTTT. It translates to CAISESGQGALSGNTIYF.

In its sample, this clone was seen once. The V gene is TRBV4-1, the J gene TRBJ1-1; no reliable D call. This CDR3 is 17 amino acids long. Germline V CDR1 and CDR2: MGHRA, YSYEKL. The V and J ends lost 0 bases and 0 bases respectively, with 14 bases between them. In nucleotides, the CDR3 is TGCGCCAGCAGCCAAGAAGCCAGTCGGGGAATGAACACTGAAGCTTTCTTT. Translated: CASSQEASRGMNTEAFF.

The chain recombines TRBV6-6 with TRBJ1-1; weak D call: TRBD1 (6 bases). The ends were cut back, 2 bases at V and 8 bases at J, with 15 bases in the middle. The germline V gene has CDR1 MNHNY and CDR2 SVGAGI (reference sequence). The CDR3 extends over 14 amino acids. The CDR3 reads CASSYTLTGSEAFF. Written as DNA, the CDR3 is TGTGCCAGCAGTTACACCTTGACAGGTTCGGAAGCTTTCTTT.

The CDR3 DNA reads as TGTGCCAGCAGCTTGGACACCCGGCCCCAGCATTTT. Its protein is CASSLDTRPQHF. The chain combines TRBV7-8 with TRBJ1-5, with D tentatively TRBD1 (5 bases). Germline V gene data show CDR1 as SGHVS and CDR2 as FQNEAQ. The length of the CDR3 is 12 residues. Trimming shortened V by 3 bases and J by 9 bases, and 9 bases separated the two germline ends.

V usage is TRBV19 and J usage is TRBJ1-2, with 7 bases fitting TRBD1. CDR3 length equals 14 residues. V was clipped by 4 bases and J by 3 bases; unmatched bases: 5. Germline assignment: CDR1 LNHDA and CDR2 SQIVND (reference sequence). The chain's CDR3 is CASSNQGGYYGYTF. CDR3 in DNA: TGTGCCAGTAGTAACCAGGGGGGCTACTATGGCTACACCTTC.

The chain combines TRBV28 with TRBJ1-2; D is undetermined. CDR3 length: 14 amino acids. The V end was cut by 3 bases, the J end by 4 bases, with 12 bases between. Germline-derived CDR1 and CDR2 are MDHEN and SYDVKM. CDR3 sequence reads: CASSLFTGSYGYTF. CDR3 nucleotides: TGTGCCAGCAGTTTGTTTACGGGAAGCTATGGCTACACCTTC.

The rearrangement joins TRBV18 to TRBJ2-7; 8 positions match TRBD1. This CDR3 region has 16 residues. Trimming removed 3 bases from V and 5 bases from J; junction bases left unmatched: 12. CDR1 is KGHSH, CDR2 LQKENI, per germline. CDR3 sequence reads: CASSPSLSGQADEQYF. The DNA for the CDR3 is TGTGCCAGCTCACCTTCCCTCTCGGGACAGGCCGACGAGCAGTACTTC.

The rearrangement uses TRBV9 and TRBJ2-1; 9 bases agree with TRBD2. J lost 8 bases, V lost 0 bases, and 12 bases had no gene match. Per the germline V gene, CDR1 is SGDLS and CDR2 is YYNGEE. CDR3 length: 17 amino acids. CDR3 loop: CASSVGLAGHEGYEQFF. The CDR3 DNA is TGTGCCAGCAGCGTAGGGCTAGCGGGGCATGAGGGATATGAGCAGTTCTTC.

The CDR3 DNA sequence: TGCAGCGCCAAGAACACTGAAGCTTTCTTT. It encodes CSAKNTEAFF. The rearrangement uses TRBV29-1 and TRBJ1-1; no definite D call. Germline-derived CDR1 and CDR2 are SQVTM and ANQGSEA. The CDR3 runs 10 residues. V was trimmed by 7 bases and J by 1 base, leaving 4 bases between them.

The chain has TRBV11-2 and TRBJ2-1, with D possibly matching TRBD2 (6 bases). The CDR3 consists of 14 residues. V lost 1 base, J lost 8 bases, and 12 bases lay in between. Looked up from germline, CDR1 is SGHAT and CDR2 is FQNNGV. DNA for the CDR3: TGTGCCAGCAGCTTAGCCGGGAGCCATGATGAGCAGTTCTTC. Its protein is CASSLAGSHDEQFF.

This rearrangement joins TRBV7-2 to TRBJ1-2; 9 nucleotides agree with TRBD1. CDR3 length: 15 amino acids. Germline V gene data show CDR1 as SGHTA and CDR2 as FQGNSA. The J segment lost 4 bases and the V segment lost 5 bases, leaving 8 bases of the junction unmatched. This CDR3 reads CASSLDRGFTYGYTF. In DNA, the CDR3 is TGTGCCAGCAGCCTCGACAGGGGGTTCACCTATGGCTACACCTTC.

The gene calls are TRBV29-1 and TRBJ1-2, with D perhaps TRBD1 (6 bases). The V gene lost 7 bases and the J gene lost 2 bases, with 11 bases spanning the gap. Germline V CDR1 and CDR2: SQVTM, ANQGSEA. There are 12 residues in the CDR3. The CDR3 DNA sequence: TGCAGCGGGGCAGGGGTCAACTATGGCTACACCTTC. This codes for CSGAGVNYGYTF.

This clone turned up a few times. V is TRBV6-1 and J is TRBJ2-1, with TRBD2 identical over 7 bases. This CDR3 is built from 14 residues. V was pared by 10 bases and J by 3 bases, with 9 bases of the junction left unmatched. The germline CDR1 and CDR2 sequences are MNHNS and SASEGT. CDR3 sequence (DNA): TGTGCCATCCCGTGGGGGGGAGGCTACAATGAGCAGTTCTTC. Protein product: CAIPWGGGYNEQFF.

On this clone itself: This same CDR3 is encoded by further DNA sequences in the sample. The chain has TRBV7-2 and TRBJ2-3, with 7 bases lining up with TRBD2. V was clipped by 2 bases and J by 5 bases; unmatched bases: 1. The CDR3 sequence is 13 residues long. Looked up from germline, CDR1 is SGHTA and CDR2 is FQGNSA. In DNA, the CDR3 is TGTGCCAGCAGCTTACGGGGGGAAGATACGCAGTATTTT. Translated, it gives CASSLRGEDTQYF.

The genes are TRBV9 and TRBJ2-3; TRBD2 matches at 12 bases. The CDR3 runs 16 residues. Germline V gene data show CDR1 as SGDLS and CDR2 as YYNGEE. V was pared by 2 bases and J by 5 bases, with 6 bases of the junction left unmatched. CDR3 coding DNA: TGTGCCAGCAGCGTTCTAGCGGGGGGGCAAGGAGATACGCAGTATTTT. Protein: CASSVLAGGQGDTQYF.

The chain carries TRBV5-1 and TRBJ2-5; the D gene is possibly TRBD1 (6 bases). Trimming pared 4 bases from V and 0 bases from J, leaving 10 bases between. This CDR3 region has 14 residues. Germline V lookup: CDR1 SGHRS, CDR2 YFSETQ. The CDR3 nucleotides are TGCGCCAGCAGCGGGGGCCAGTACCAAGAGACCCAGTACTTC. It translates to CASSGGQYQETQYF. The full variable domain, with the rest looked up from reference TRBV5-1 and TRBJ2-5, is KAGVTQTPRYLIKTRGQQVTLSCSPISGHRSVSWYQQTPGQGLQFLFEYFSETQRNKGNFPGRFSGRQFSNSRSEMNVSTLELGDSALYLCASSGGQYQETQYFGPGTRLLVL.

The rearrangement links TRBV29-1 to TRBJ1-2, with TRBD1 identical over 7 bases. This CDR3 is 13 amino acids long. J was trimmed by 4 bases and V by 6 bases; bases with no gene match: 8. In germline, CDR1 is SQVTM, CDR2 ANQGSEA. CDR3 nucleotides: TGCAGCGTGTCGACAGGGCCCTCCTATGGCTACACCTTC. This gives the protein CSVSTGPSYGYTF. Full variable domain (outside the CDR3, taken from reference TRBV29-1 and TRBJ1-2): SAVISQKPSRDICQRGTSLTIQCQVDSQVTMMFWYRQQPGQSLTLIATANQGSEATYESGFVIDKFPISRPNLTFSTLTVSNMSPEDSSIYLCSVSTGPSYGYTFGSGTRLTVV.